This entry describes one TCR beta chain. V lost 3 bases to trimming and J lost 3 bases, with 6 bases between them. The CDR3 totals 12 residues. Germline assignment: CDR1 SGHAT and CDR2 FQNNGV. Repertoires were generated with immunoSEQ multiplex PCR, while TCRdb's copy carries only in-frame clones and drops some. The sample has about 410,000 clones, 90% seen once. The data belong to a study of control samples from healthy donors and cancer patients. Input material: PBMCs. The source of this sequence is a man aged 40-55 years with head and neck cancer. The genes are TRBV11-2 and TRBJ2-7; D remains unclear. The CDR3 DNA reads TGTGCCAGCAGCTTGACGGACTACGAGCAGTACTTC. As protein: CASSLTDYEQYF.